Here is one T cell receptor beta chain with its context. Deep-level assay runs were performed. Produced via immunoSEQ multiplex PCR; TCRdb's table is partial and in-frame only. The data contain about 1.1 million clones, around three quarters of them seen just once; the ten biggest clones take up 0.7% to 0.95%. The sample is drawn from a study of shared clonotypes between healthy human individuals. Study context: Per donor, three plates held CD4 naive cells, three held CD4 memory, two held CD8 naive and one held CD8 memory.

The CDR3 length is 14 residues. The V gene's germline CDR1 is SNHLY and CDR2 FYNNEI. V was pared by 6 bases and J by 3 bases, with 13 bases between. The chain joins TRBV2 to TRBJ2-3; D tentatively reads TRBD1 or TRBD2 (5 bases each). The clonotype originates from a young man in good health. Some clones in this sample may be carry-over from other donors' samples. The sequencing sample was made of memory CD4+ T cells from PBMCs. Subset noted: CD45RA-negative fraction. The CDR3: CASRGSWGTDTQYF. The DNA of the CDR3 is TGTGCCAGCAGAGGGTCTTGGGGGACAGATACGCAGTATTTT.